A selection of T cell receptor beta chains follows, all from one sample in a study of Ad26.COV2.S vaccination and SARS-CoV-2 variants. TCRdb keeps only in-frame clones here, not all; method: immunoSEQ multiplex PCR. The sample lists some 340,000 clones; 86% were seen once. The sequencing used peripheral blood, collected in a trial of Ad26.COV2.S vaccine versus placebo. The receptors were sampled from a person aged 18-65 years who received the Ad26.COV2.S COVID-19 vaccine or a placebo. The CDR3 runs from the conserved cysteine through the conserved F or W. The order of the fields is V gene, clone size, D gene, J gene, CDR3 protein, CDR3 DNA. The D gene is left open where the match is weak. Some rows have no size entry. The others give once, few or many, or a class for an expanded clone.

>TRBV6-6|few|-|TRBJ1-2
CASSYGASNYGYTF
TGTGCCAGCAGTTATGGGGCTTCGAACTATGGCTACACCTTC
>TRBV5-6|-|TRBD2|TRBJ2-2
CASSLRLAENTGELFF
TGTGCCAGCAGCTTGAGACTAGCGGAAAACACCGGGGAGCTGTTTTTT
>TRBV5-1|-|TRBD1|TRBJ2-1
CASSSTDRENNEQFF
TGCGCCAGCAGCTCGACGGACAGGGAGAACAATGAGCAGTTCTTC
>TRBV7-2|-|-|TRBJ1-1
CASSLGMARYTEAFF
TGTGCCAGCAGCTTAGGAATGGCCCGGTACACTGAAGCTTTCTTT
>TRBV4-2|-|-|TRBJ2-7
CASSPPLRPYEQYF
TGTGCCAGCAGCCCCCCCCTGAGGCCCTACGAGCAGTACTTC
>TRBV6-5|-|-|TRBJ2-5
CASSSVGWGETQYF
TGTGCCAGCAGCTCTGTCGGTTGGGGAGAGACCCAGTACTTC
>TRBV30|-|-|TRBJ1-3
CAWSFFQGNTIYF
TGTGCCTGGAGTTTCTTTCAAGGAAACACCATATATTTT
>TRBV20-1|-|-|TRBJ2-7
CSAQGGLLQYF
TGCAGTGCTCAGGGGGGGCTTTTACAGTACTTC
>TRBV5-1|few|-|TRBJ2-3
CASSLTADTDTQYF
TGCGCCAGCAGCTTGACGGCAGACACAGATACGCAGTATTTT
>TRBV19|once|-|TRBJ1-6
CASSIRGFDSPLHF
TGTGCCAGTAGTATACGGGGTTTTGATTCACCCCTCCACTTT
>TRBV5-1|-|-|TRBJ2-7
CASSSDSYEQYF
TGCGCCAGCAGCTCCGATTCCTACGAGCAGTACTTC
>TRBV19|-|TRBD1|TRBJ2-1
CASSIRTGNYNEQFF
TGTGCCAGTAGTATAAGGACAGGGAACTACAATGAGCAGTTCTTC
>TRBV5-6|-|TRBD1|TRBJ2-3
CASSRSGGYTQYF
TGTGCCAGCAGCAGGTCAGGGGGATATACGCAGTATTTT
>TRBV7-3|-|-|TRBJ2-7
CASSIKHRVYEQYF
TGTGCCAGCAGCATAAAACATAGGGTCTACGAGCAGTACTTC
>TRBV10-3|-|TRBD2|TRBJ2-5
CAISNSGATQYF
TGTGCCATCAGTAATAGCGGGGCGACCCAGTACTTC
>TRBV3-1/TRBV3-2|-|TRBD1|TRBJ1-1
CASSLGQGMGEAFF
TGTGCCAGCAGCCTGGGACAGGGAATGGGTGAAGCTTTCTTT
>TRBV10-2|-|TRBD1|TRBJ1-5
CASTGQLNQPQHF
TGCGCCAGCACGGGACAGCTCAATCAGCCCCAGCATTTT
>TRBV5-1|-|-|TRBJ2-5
CASSTGPQETQYF
TGCGCCAGCAGCACAGGTCCCCAAGAGACCCAGTACTTC
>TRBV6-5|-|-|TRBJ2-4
CASSTRDKQYF
TGTGCCAGCAGTACCCGGGACAAACAGTACTTC
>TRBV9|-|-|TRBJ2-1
CASSAHLRGYNEQFF
TGTGCCAGCAGCGCCCACTTAAGAGGGTACAATGAGCAGTTCTTC
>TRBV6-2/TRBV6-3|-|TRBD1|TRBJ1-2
CASSYDRGYGYTF
TGTGCCAGCAGTTACGACAGGGGCTATGGCTACACCTTC
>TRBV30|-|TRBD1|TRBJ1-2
CAWSVRQGKGGYTF
TGTGCCTGGAGTGTACGACAGGGGAAGGGTGGCTACACCTTC
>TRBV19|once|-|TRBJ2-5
CASSGTAQETQYF
TGTGCCAGTAGCGGGACTGCCCAAGAGACCCAGTACTTC
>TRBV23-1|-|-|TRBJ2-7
CASSQSVREQGTGEQYF
TGCGCCAGCAGTCAATCGGTTCGCGAACAGGGTACTGGGGAGCAGTACTTC
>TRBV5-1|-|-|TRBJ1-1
CASSHTVGEAFF
TGCGCCAGCAGTCACACCGTTGGTGAAGCTTTCTTT
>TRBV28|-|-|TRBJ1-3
CASRGTGNTIYF
TGTGCCAGCAGGGGTACTGGAAACACCATATATTTT
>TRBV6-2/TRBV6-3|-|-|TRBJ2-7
CASSNNYEQYF
TGTGCCAGCAGCAACAACTACGAGCAGTACTTC
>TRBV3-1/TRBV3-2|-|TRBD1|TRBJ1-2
CASSQLRTGEGYTF
TGTGCCAGCAGCCAGTTGCGGACAGGGGAAGGCTACACCTTC
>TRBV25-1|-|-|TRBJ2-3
CASRGPLYGDTDTQYF
TGTGCCAGCAGGGGACCCCTCTATGGGGACACAGATACGCAGTATTTT
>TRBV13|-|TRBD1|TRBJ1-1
CASTDRARSTEAFF
TGTGCCAGCACAGACAGGGCTCGGAGTACTGAAGCTTTCTTT
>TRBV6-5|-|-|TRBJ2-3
CASSSTDTQYF
TGTGCCAGCAGTAGCACAGATACGCAGTATTTT
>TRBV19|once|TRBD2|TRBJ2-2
CASQRRGAPNTGELFF
TGTGCCTCCCAAAGGCGGGGGGCCCCTAACACCGGGGAGCTGTTTTTT
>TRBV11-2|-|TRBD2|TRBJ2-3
CASSFGRAGGIADTQYF
TGTGCCAGCAGCTTCGGAAGAGCGGGGGGGATAGCAGATACGCAGTATTTT
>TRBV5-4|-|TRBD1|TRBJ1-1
CASSRGQGDAFF
TGTGCCAGCAGCCGAGGACAGGGCGACGCTTTCTTT
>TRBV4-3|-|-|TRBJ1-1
CASSQESNVNTEAFF
TGCGCCAGCAGCCAAGAGTCAAATGTGAACACTGAAGCTTTCTTT
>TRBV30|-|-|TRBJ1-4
CAWSVRRGQELFF
TGTGCCTGGAGTGTACGGCGGGGGCAGGAACTGTTTTTT
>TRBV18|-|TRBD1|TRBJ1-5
CASSPTGGDQPQHF
TGTGCCAGCTCACCGACAGGGGGCGATCAGCCCCAGCATTTT
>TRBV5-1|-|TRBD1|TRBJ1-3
CASSLGDRGLSGNTIYF
TGCGCCAGCAGCTTGGGGGACAGGGGACTCTCTGGAAACACCATATATTTT
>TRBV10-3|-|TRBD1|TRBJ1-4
CAISRTGTGVEKLFF
TGTGCCATCAGTCGAACCGGGACAGGGGTTGAAAAACTGTTTTTT